Listed here is a single TCR beta chain. The target antigen is unknown. Documented time point: week 23, last vaccination. Each vaccine dose was 300 ug of mutant IDH1 20-mer peptide, with topical imiquimod. These data belong to a study of a mutant IDH1 vaccine in newly diagnosed glioma. About the study: The first vaccination came 4-6 weeks after radiotherapy alone, or with temozolomide cycles. Study results and caveats: In roughly 93% of patients, immune responses induced by the vaccine occurred.

The data were produced by immunoSEQ multiplex PCR, yet TCRdb's version contains in-frame clones alone and is incomplete. This table has about 86,000 clones, approximately 85% appearing once. The specimen comprised PBMCs, sampled from a glioma patient whose treatment included an IDH1 peptide vaccine. This clonotype originated in a man aged 25-45 years with glioma. Some clones in this sample may be carry-over from other donors' samples.

The CDR3 DNA follows: TGCAGTGAAGGGCGCGGGGAGACCCAGTACTTC. Protein: CSEGRGETQYF. V and J are TRBV20-1 and TRBJ2-5; TRBD2 might be the D (5 bases). V was pared by 7 bases and J by 5 bases, with 11 bases between. Germline CDR1 reads DFQATT; CDR2 reads SNEGSKA (reference sequence). There are 11 residues in the CDR3.